Listed below are T cell receptor beta chains from one sample, sequenced in a study of lymphopenia after photon versus proton radiotherapy. Produced via immunoSEQ multiplex PCR; TCRdb's table is partial and in-frame only. Seen here are some 55,000 clones, around four fifths observed once, and the top ten hold less than 30%. The sequenced sample was peripheral blood, obtained from a patient treated with photon-based radiotherapy. The receptors derive from a middle-aged man with gastric cancer. Each CDR3 is given with its conserved first and last residue. The D gene is left open where the match is weak. Expanded clones get a size class; other rows say once, few or many, or leave the size out.

v_call: TRBV4-1
j_call: TRBJ2-4
d_call: .
clone_size: .
cdr3_nt: TGCGCCAGCAGTGGCGGGACCAAAAACATTCAGTACTTC
cdr3_aa: CASSGGTKNIQYF

v_call: TRBV28
j_call: TRBJ1-5
d_call: TRBD1
clone_size: .
cdr3_nt: TGTGCCAGCAGTTTGACAGGGGGTAGCAATCAGCCCCAGCATTTT
cdr3_aa: CASSLTGGSNQPQHF

v_call: TRBV19
j_call: TRBJ2-4
d_call: TRBD1
clone_size: few
cdr3_nt: TGTGCCAGTAGTATGGGACAGCGGACTTCGCTGCGAGCCAAAAACATTCAGTACTTC
cdr3_aa: CASSMGQRTSLRAKNIQYF

v_call: TRBV5-1
j_call: TRBJ2-3
d_call: TRBD2
clone_size: .
cdr3_nt: TGCGCCAGCAGCTTTAGCGGGATTTTAGCAGATACGCAGTATTTT
cdr3_aa: CASSFSGILADTQYF

v_call: TRBV28
j_call: TRBJ2-5
d_call: .
clone_size: .
cdr3_nt: TGTGCCAGCAGTATCATGGAGACCCAGTACTTC
cdr3_aa: CASSIMETQYF

v_call: TRBV11-1
j_call: TRBJ2-3
d_call: TRBD2
clone_size: once
cdr3_nt: TGTGCCAGCAGCTCAGGGACTAGCGGGAGTCTTAGCACAGATACGCAGTATTTT
cdr3_aa: CASSSGTSGSLSTDTQYF

v_call: TRBV5-1
j_call: TRBJ2-1
d_call: .
clone_size: .
cdr3_nt: TGCGCCAGCAGCTTGGACAGCTACAATGAGCAGTTCTTC
cdr3_aa: CASSLDSYNEQFF

v_call: TRBV29-1
j_call: TRBJ2-1
d_call: .
clone_size: .
cdr3_nt: TGCAGCGTTGAAGGGGGGACACTGGGGGTCAATGAGCAGTTCTTC
cdr3_aa: CSVEGGTLGVNEQFF

v_call: TRBV6-4
j_call: TRBJ2-3
d_call: TRBD2
clone_size: .
cdr3_nt: TGTGCCAGCAGTCGAGCGGGAGACAGCACAGATACGCAGTATTTT
cdr3_aa: CASSRAGDSTDTQYF

v_call: TRBV28
j_call: TRBJ1-4
d_call: .
clone_size: .
cdr3_nt: TGTGCCAGCAGTTATGCCGGGAAAGGGGCTTGGCGTGAAAAACTGTTTTTT
cdr3_aa: CASSYAGKGAWREKLFF

v_call: TRBV6-5
j_call: TRBJ2-1
d_call: TRBD1
clone_size: .
cdr3_nt: TGTGCCAGCAGTTTAACCGGGACAGGGATAAATGAGCAGTTCTTC
cdr3_aa: CASSLTGTGINEQFF

v_call: TRBV19
j_call: TRBJ2-3
d_call: TRBD2
clone_size: .
cdr3_nt: TGTGCCAGTAGTACCGGGACTAGCGGGTTCACAGATACGCAGTATTTT
cdr3_aa: CASSTGTSGFTDTQYF

v_call: TRBV5-1
j_call: TRBJ2-7
d_call: .
clone_size: .
cdr3_nt: TGCGCCAGCAGCTTGGGTGGAGGGGAAGCGCAGTACTTC
cdr3_aa: CASSLGGGEAQYF

v_call: TRBV5-4
j_call: TRBJ2-5
d_call: .
clone_size: .
cdr3_nt: TGTGCCAGCAGCTCGCCATTTGGGGGGGCTGGGACCCAGTACTTC
cdr3_aa: CASSSPFGGAGTQYF

v_call: TRBV9
j_call: TRBJ2-1
d_call: TRBD2
clone_size: .
cdr3_nt: TGTGCCAGCAGCCCGACTAGCGGGAGGACGGGGTACAATGAGCAGTTCTTC
cdr3_aa: CASSPTSGRTGYNEQFF

v_call: TRBV7-9
j_call: TRBJ2-1
d_call: .
clone_size: few
cdr3_nt: TGTGCCAGCAGCTTTGAGCGATACGAGCAGTTCTTC
cdr3_aa: CASSFERYEQFF

v_call: TRBV5-1
j_call: TRBJ1-2
d_call: TRBD1
clone_size: .
cdr3_nt: TGCGCCAGCCAGGAGGGACAGGGTCCTCTATGGAGCTACACCTTC
cdr3_aa: CASQEGQGPLWSYTF

v_call: TRBV18
j_call: TRBJ1-1
d_call: .
clone_size: .
cdr3_nt: TGTGCCAGCTCACTTGTCGGGCGGAACACTGAAGCTTTCTTT
cdr3_aa: CASSLVGRNTEAFF

v_call: TRBV2
j_call: TRBJ2-7
d_call: TRBD2
clone_size: .
cdr3_nt: TGTGCCAGCATCAAGACTGGACTAGCGGGAGCATCAATCGGCTACGAGCAGTACTTC
cdr3_aa: CASIKTGLAGASIGYEQYF

v_call: TRBV4-2
j_call: TRBJ1-3
d_call: TRBD1
clone_size: .
cdr3_nt: TGTGCCAGCAGCCGACTATCAATGGGGGACAGGGGAAGAGGAGCATATTTT
cdr3_aa: CASSRLSMGDRGRGAYF

v_call: TRBV7-3
j_call: TRBJ2-3
d_call: .
clone_size: .
cdr3_nt: TGTGCCAGCAGCTTAGGAGGGGGTGGCACAGATACGCAGTATTTT
cdr3_aa: CASSLGGGGTDTQYF

v_call: TRBV19
j_call: TRBJ1-2
d_call: .
clone_size: once
cdr3_nt: TGTGCCAGTAGTGAAAGGGTCTTAAGAGGCTACACCTTC
cdr3_aa: CASSERVLRGYTF

v_call: TRBV5-6
j_call: TRBJ2-6
d_call: .
clone_size: .
cdr3_nt: TGTGCCAGCAGCTTGGATGGAGGGTGGGACTCTGGGGCCAACGTCCTGACTTTC
cdr3_aa: CASSLDGGWDSGANVLTF

v_call: TRBV7-9
j_call: TRBJ2-7
d_call: TRBD1
clone_size: .
cdr3_nt: TGTGCCAGCAGCCCCGGACAGGGGGCGGGCGAGCAGTACTTC
cdr3_aa: CASSPGQGAGEQYF

v_call: TRBV2
j_call: TRBJ2-3
d_call: .
clone_size: large
cdr3_nt: TGTGCCAGCACCCAGGGGACGGCCTCCACAGATACGCAGTATTTT
cdr3_aa: CASTQGTASTDTQYF

v_call: TRBV6-5
j_call: TRBJ2-5
d_call: TRBD2
clone_size: .
cdr3_nt: TGTGCCAGCAGTTACTTCCTAGCGGGGTACCAAGAGACCCAGTACTTC
cdr3_aa: CASSYFLAGYQETQYF

v_call: TRBV6-5
j_call: TRBJ2-2
d_call: .
clone_size: .
cdr3_nt: TGTGCCAGCAGTTATCGGGGAGCGGAGAACACCGGGGAGCTGTTTTTT
cdr3_aa: CASSYRGAENTGELFF

v_call: TRBV19
j_call: TRBJ2-1
d_call: .
clone_size: .
cdr3_nt: TGTGCCAGTAGTATGGGGGAGAGGGAGCAGTTCTTC
cdr3_aa: CASSMGEREQFF

v_call: TRBV5-1
j_call: TRBJ2-6
d_call: TRBD1
clone_size: .
cdr3_nt: TGCGCCAGCAGCAAATCCGGGACAGGGCCAAACTCTGGGGCCAACGTCCTGACTTTC
cdr3_aa: CASSKSGTGPNSGANVLTF

v_call: TRBV29-1
j_call: TRBJ1-5
d_call: TRBD1
clone_size: .
cdr3_nt: TGCAGCGTTAGACAGGGCCTATATCAGCCCCAGCATTTT
cdr3_aa: CSVRQGLYQPQHF

v_call: TRBV18
j_call: TRBJ2-3
d_call: .
clone_size: .
cdr3_nt: TGTGCCAGCTTAAAGCCCGGAGATATGCAGTATTTT
cdr3_aa: CASLKPGDMQYF

v_call: TRBV6-1
j_call: TRBJ2-7
d_call: .
clone_size: .
cdr3_nt: TGTGCCAGCAGTGAAGGGAGGACAGCCGGGACTAAGTTCGACGAGCAGTACTTC
cdr3_aa: CASSEGRTAGTKFDEQYF

v_call: TRBV9
j_call: TRBJ2-6
d_call: .
clone_size: .
cdr3_nt: TGTGCCAGCAGCCATCTCTCTGGGGCCAACGTCCTGACTTTC
cdr3_aa: CASSHLSGANVLTF

v_call: TRBV28
j_call: TRBJ2-1
d_call: .
clone_size: .
cdr3_nt: TGTGCCAGCAGTACCCGAAACAATGAGCAGTTCTTC
cdr3_aa: CASSTRNNEQFF

v_call: TRBV28
j_call: TRBJ2-7
d_call: TRBD1
clone_size: .
cdr3_nt: TGTGCCAGCAGTTTCGCCTGGGACAGGGGGGAGACCTACGAGCAGTACTTC
cdr3_aa: CASSFAWDRGETYEQYF

v_call: TRBV11-2
j_call: TRBJ2-1
d_call: .
clone_size: .
cdr3_nt: TGTGCCAGCAGCTTAGGGTACTCGTACAATGAGCAGTTCTTC
cdr3_aa: CASSLGYSYNEQFF

v_call: TRBV18
j_call: TRBJ2-3
d_call: .
clone_size: .
cdr3_nt: TGTGCCAGCTCACCACAAGCAGATACGCAGTATTTT
cdr3_aa: CASSPQADTQYF

v_call: TRBV29-1
j_call: TRBJ1-5
d_call: TRBD1
clone_size: once
cdr3_nt: TGCAGCGTCGCGGCAGGGGGCGGACAGCCCCAGCATTTT
cdr3_aa: CSVAAGGGQPQHF

v_call: TRBV4-1
j_call: TRBJ2-1
d_call: TRBD2
clone_size: .
cdr3_nt: TGCGCCAGCAGCCAAGAGTGCGGGAGGCCGGATGAGCAGTTCTTC
cdr3_aa: CASSQECGRPDEQFF

v_call: TRBV30
j_call: TRBJ1-2
d_call: .
clone_size: .
cdr3_nt: TGTGCCTGGAGTTCTGGCTACTTGAGCTACACCTTC
cdr3_aa: CAWSSGYLSYTF

v_call: TRBV15
j_call: TRBJ2-7
d_call: TRBD2
clone_size: .
cdr3_nt: TGTGCCACCAGCAGAGGGACTCCGGGAGGCGAGCAGTACTTC
cdr3_aa: CATSRGTPGGEQYF

v_call: TRBV10-3
j_call: TRBJ2-4
d_call: .
clone_size: .
cdr3_nt: TGTGCCATCAGTGACGGGTCCGGCGGAAACATTCAGTACTTC
cdr3_aa: CAISDGSGGNIQYF

v_call: TRBV6-5
j_call: TRBJ2-5
d_call: .
clone_size: .
cdr3_nt: TGTGCCAGCAGTTATAGAGAGACCCAGTACTTC
cdr3_aa: CASSYRETQYF

v_call: TRBV7-3
j_call: TRBJ2-2
d_call: TRBD1
clone_size: .
cdr3_nt: TGTGCCAGCAGCCAGGGGGCGAGACTGACCGGGGAGCTGTTTTTT
cdr3_aa: CASSQGARLTGELFF

v_call: TRBV7-7
j_call: TRBJ2-5
d_call: .
clone_size: .
cdr3_nt: TGTGCCAGCAGCCAAGGGGGGGGTGGCCAAGAGACCCAGTACTTC
cdr3_aa: CASSQGGGGQETQYF

v_call: TRBV4-1
j_call: TRBJ2-3
d_call: .
clone_size: .
cdr3_nt: TGCGCCAGCAGCCAGCGGCCGGGGACAGATACGCAGTATTTT
cdr3_aa: CASSQRPGTDTQYF

v_call: TRBV14
j_call: TRBJ1-2
d_call: .
clone_size: once
cdr3_nt: TGTGCCAGCAGCCAAGCCGGGGGGGGACCCTCCTCTAACTATGGCTACACCTTC
cdr3_aa: CASSQAGGGPSSNYGYTF

v_call: TRBV5-1
j_call: TRBJ2-3
d_call: .
clone_size: few
cdr3_nt: TGCGCCAGCAGCCCCTGGGGGGCGACTAGTACGAAAACGCAGTATTTT
cdr3_aa: CASSPWGATSTKTQYF

v_call: TRBV18
j_call: TRBJ2-4
d_call: .
clone_size: .
cdr3_nt: TGTGCCAGCTCACCACCAGGTACCAAAAACATTCAGTACTTC
cdr3_aa: CASSPPGTKNIQYF

v_call: TRBV11-3
j_call: TRBJ2-1
d_call: .
clone_size: .
cdr3_nt: TGTGCCAGCAGCTTCTTAAACTCCTACAATGAGCAGTTCTTC
cdr3_aa: CASSFLNSYNEQFF

v_call: TRBV7-8
j_call: TRBJ2-7
d_call: .
clone_size: .
cdr3_nt: TGTGCCAGCAGCTTTTCGCCGCGGATAGGACAGTCGGGGTACGAGCAGTACTTC
cdr3_aa: CASSFSPRIGQSGYEQYF

v_call: TRBV28
j_call: TRBJ1-4
d_call: .
clone_size: .
cdr3_nt: TGTGCCAGCAGCGCCAATGAAAAACTGTTTTTT
cdr3_aa: CASSANEKLFF